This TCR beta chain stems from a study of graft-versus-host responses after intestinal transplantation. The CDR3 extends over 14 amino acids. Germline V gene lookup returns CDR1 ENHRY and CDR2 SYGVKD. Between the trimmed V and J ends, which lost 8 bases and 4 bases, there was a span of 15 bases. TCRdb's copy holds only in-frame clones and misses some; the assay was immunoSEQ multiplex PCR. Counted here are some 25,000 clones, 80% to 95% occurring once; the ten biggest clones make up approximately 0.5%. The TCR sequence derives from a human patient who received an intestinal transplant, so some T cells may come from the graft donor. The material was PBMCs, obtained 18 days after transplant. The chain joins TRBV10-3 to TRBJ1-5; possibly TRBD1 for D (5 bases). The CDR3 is CAISEAGTNQPQHF. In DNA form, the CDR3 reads TGTGCCATCTCTGAGGCCGGGACTAATCAGCCCCAGCATTTT.